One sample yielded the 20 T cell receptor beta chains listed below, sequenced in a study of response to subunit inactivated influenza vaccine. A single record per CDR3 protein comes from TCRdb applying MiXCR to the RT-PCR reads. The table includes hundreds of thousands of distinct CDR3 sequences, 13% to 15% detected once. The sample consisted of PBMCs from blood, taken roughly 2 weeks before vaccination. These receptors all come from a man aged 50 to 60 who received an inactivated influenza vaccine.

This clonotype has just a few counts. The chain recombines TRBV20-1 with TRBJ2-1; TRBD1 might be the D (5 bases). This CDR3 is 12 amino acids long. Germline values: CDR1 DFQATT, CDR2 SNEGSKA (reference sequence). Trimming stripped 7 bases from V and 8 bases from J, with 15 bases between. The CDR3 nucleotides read TGCAGTGTTCGGAAACCAGGGCATGAGCAGTTCTTC. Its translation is CSVRKPGHEQFF.

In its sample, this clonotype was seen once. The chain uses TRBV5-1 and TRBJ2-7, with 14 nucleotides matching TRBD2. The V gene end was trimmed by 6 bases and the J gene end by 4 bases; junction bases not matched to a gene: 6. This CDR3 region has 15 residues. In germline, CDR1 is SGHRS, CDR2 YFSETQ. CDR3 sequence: CASTPGTSGSYEQYF. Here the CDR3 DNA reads TGCGCCAGCACCCCAGGGACTAGCGGGAGTTACGAGCAGTACTTC.

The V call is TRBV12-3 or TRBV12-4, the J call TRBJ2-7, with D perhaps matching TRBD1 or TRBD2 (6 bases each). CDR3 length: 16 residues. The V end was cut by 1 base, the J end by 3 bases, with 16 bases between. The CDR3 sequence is CASSLGGARLGYEQYF. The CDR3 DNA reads TGTGCCAGCAGTTTAGGGGGGGCCCGTCTGGGCTACGAGCAGTACTTC.

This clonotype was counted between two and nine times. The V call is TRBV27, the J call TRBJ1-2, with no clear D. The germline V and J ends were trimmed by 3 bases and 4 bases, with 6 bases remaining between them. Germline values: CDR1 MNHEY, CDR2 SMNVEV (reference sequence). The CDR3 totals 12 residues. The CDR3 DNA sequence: TGTGCCAGCAGTTTTTCCCTCTATGGCTACACCTTC. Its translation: CASSFSLYGYTF.

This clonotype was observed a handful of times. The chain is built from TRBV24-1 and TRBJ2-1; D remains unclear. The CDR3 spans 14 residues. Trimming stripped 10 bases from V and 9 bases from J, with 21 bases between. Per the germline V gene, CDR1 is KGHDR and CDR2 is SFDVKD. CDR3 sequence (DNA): TGTGCCACAGGAACCGGGCCGCCGAGAGGTGAGCAGTTCTTC. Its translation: CATGTGPPRGEQFF.

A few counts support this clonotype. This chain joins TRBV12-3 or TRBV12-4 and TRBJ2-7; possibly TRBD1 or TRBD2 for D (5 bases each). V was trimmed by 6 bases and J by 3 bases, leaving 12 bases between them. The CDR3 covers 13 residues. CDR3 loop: CASSPRGDYEQYF. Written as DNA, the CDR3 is TGTGCCAGCAGCCCTAGGGGAGACTACGAGCAGTACTTC.

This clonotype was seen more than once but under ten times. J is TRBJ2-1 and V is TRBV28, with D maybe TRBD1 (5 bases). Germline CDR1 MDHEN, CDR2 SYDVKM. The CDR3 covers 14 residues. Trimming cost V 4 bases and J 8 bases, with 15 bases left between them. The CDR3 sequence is CASSSPGRGDEQFF. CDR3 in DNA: TGTGCCAGCAGTTCGCCGGGTAGGGGCGATGAGCAGTTCTTC.

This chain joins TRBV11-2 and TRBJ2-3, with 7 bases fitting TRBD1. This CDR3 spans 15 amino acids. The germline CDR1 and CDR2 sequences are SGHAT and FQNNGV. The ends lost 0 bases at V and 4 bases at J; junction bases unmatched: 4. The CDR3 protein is CASSLETGWSDTQYF. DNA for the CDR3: TGTGCCAGCAGCTTAGAGACAGGGTGGTCAGATACGCAGTATTTT.

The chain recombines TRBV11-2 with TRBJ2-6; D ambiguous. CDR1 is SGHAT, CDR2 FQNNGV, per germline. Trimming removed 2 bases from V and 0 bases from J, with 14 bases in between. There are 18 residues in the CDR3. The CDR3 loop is CASSLYSGGSSGANVLTF. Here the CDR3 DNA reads TGTGCCAGCAGCTTATATTCTGGCGGCAGCTCTGGGGCCAACGTCCTGACTTTC.

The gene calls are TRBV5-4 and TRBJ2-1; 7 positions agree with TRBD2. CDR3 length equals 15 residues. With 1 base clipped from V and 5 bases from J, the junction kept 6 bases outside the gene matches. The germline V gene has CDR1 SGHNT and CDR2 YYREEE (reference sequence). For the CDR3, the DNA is TGTGCCAGCAGCTTGTCGGCTAGCGGAAACAATGAGCAGTTCTTC. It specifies CASSLSASGNNEQFF.

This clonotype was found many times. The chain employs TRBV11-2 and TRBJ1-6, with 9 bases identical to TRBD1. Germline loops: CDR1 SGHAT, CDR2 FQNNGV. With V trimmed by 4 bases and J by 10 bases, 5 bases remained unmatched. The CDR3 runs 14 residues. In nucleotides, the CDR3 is TGTGCCAGCAGCTCGACAGGGGGGGGATCACCCCTCCACTTT. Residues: CASSSTGGGSPLHF.

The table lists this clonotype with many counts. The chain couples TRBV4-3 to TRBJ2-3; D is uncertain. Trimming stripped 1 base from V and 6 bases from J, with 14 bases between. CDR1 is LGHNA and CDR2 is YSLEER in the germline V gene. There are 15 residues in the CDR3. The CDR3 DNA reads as TGCGCCAGCAGCCAAGTCCGCGACCTCAGGGATACGCAGTATTTT. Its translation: CASSQVRDLRDTQYF.

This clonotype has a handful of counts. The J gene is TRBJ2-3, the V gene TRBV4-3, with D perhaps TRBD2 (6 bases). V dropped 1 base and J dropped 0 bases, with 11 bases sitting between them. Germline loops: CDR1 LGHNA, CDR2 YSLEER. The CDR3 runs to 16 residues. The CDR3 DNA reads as TGCGCCAGCAGCCAAGCCGCCGGAGGGAGCACAGATACGCAGTATTTT. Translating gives CASSQAAGGSTDTQYF.

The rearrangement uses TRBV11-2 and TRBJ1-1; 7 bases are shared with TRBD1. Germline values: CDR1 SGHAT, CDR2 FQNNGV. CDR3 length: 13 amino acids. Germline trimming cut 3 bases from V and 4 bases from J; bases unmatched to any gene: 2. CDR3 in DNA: TGTGCCAGCAGCTTGTGGACAGGCACTGAAGCTTTCTTT. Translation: CASSLWTGTEAFF. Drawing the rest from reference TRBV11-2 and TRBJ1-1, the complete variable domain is EAGVAQSPRYKIIEKRQSVAFWCNPISGHATLYWYQQILGQGPKLLIQFQNNGVVDDSQLPKDRFSAERLKGVDSTLKIQPAKLEDSAVYLCASSLWTGTEAFFGQGTRLTVV.

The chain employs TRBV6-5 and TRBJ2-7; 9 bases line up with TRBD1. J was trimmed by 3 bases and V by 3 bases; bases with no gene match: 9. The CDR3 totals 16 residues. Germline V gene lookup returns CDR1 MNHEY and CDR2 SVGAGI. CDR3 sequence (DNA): TGTGCCAGCAGTTATGGGACAGGGAGTTTCTTCTACGAGCAGTACTTC. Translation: CASSYGTGSFFYEQYF.

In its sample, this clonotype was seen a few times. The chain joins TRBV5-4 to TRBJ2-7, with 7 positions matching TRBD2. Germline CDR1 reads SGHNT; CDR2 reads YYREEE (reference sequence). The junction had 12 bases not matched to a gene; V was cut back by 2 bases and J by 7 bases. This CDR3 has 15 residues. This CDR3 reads CASSFGGGAPKEQYF. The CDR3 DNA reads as TGTGCCAGCAGCTTCGGCGGGGGAGCACCTAAGGAGCAGTACTTC.

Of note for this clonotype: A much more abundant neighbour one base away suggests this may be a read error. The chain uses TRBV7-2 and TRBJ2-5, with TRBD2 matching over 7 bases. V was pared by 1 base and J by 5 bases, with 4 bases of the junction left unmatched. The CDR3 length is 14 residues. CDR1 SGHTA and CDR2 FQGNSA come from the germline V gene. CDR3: CASSLDAGDETQYF. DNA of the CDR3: TGTGCCAGCAGCTTAGATGCGGGGGATGAGACCCAGTACTTC. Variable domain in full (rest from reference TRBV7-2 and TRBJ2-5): GAGVSQSPSNKVTEKGKDVELRCDPISGHTALYWYRQSLGQGLEFLIYFQGNSAPDKSGLPSDRFSAERTGGSVSTLTIQRTQQEDSAVYLCASSLDAGDETQYFGPGTRLLVL.

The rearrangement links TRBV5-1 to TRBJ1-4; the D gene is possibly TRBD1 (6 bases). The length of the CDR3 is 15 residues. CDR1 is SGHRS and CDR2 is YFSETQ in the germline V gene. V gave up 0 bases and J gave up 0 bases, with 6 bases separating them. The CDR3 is CASSLDRATNEKLFF. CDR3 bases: TGCGCCAGCAGCTTGGACAGGGCAACTAATGAAAAACTGTTTTTT.

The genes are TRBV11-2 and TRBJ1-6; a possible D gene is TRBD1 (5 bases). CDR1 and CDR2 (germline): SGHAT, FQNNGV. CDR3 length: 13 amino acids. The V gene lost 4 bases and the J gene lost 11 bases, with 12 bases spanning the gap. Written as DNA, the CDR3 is TGTGCCAGCAGCTACCAGGGTTGGGCACCCCTCCACTTT. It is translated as CASSYQGWAPLHF.

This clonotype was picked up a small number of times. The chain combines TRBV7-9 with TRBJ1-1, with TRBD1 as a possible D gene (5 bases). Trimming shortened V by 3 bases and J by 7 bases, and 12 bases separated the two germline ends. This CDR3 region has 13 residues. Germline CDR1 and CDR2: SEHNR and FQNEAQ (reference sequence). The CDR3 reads CASSFKGRGEAFF. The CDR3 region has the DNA TGTGCCAGCAGCTTTAAGGGAAGGGGTGAAGCTTTCTTT. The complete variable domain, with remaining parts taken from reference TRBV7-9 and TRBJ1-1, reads DTGVSQNPRHKITKRGQNVTFRCDPISEHNRLYWYRQTLGQGPEFLTYFQNEAQLEKSRLLSDRFSAERPKGSFSTLEIQRTEQGDSAMYLCASSFKGRGEAFFGQGTRLTVV.